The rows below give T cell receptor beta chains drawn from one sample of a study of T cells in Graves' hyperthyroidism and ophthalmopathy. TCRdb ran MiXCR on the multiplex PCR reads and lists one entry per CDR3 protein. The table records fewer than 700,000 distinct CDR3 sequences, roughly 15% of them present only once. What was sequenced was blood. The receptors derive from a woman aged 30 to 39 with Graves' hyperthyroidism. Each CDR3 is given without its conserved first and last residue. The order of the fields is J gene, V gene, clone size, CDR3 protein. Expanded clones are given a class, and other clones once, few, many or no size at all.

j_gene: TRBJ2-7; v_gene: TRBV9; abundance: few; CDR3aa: ASSVDAGERYEQY
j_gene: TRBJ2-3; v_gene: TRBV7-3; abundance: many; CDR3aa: ASSHRSNTDTQY
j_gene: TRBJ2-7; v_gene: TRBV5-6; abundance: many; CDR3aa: ASTGQGSYEQY
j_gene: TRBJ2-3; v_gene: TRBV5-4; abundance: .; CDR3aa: ASRRGTVPWGTDTQY
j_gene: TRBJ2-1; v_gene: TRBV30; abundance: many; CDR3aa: AWSPENNEQF
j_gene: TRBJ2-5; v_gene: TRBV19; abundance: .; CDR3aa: ASSIQAAGVKTQY
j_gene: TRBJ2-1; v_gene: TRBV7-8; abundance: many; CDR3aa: ASSMYGSSYNEQF
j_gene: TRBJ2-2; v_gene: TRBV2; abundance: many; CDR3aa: ASKGTANTGELF
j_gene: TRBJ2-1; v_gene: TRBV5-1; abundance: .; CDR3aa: ASSLATANNEQF
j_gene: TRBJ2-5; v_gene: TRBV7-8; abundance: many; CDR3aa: ASSLSSRDRQETQY
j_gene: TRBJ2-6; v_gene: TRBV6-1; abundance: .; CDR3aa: ASRSPGANVLT
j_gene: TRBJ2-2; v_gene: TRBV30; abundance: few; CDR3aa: AWSLRGTGELF
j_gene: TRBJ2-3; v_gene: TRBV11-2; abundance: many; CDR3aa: ASSHSGGTDTQY
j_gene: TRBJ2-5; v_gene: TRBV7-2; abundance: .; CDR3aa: ASSKPGRVQETQY
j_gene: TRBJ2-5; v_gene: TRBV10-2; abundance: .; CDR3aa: ASSESREQETQY
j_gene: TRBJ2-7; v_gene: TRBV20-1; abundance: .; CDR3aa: SATRQNSYEQY
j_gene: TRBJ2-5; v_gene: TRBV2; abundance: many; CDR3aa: ASQFVEKQETQY
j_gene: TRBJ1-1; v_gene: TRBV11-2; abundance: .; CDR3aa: ASSLGWGPDTEAF
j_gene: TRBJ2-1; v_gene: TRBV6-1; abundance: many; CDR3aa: ASSDSGTGSYNEQF
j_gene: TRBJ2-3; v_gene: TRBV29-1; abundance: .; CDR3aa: SGSDGLPDTQY
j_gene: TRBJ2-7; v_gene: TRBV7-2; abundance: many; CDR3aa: ATSPYSSYEQY
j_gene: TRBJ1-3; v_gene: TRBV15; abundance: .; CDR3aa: ATSRDSGTSGNTIH
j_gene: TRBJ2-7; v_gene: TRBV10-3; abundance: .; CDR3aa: AISTSGRAGEQY
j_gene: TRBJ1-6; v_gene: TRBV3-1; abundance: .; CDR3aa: ASSQGVLTGSPLH
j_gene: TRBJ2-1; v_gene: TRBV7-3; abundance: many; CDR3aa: ASSLRREASEQF
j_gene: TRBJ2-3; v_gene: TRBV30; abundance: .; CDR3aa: AWSYWTLGGDTQY
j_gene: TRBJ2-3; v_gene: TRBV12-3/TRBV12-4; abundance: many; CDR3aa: ASSLRPGGNTQY
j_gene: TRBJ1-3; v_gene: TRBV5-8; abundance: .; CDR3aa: ASSSGASGNTIY
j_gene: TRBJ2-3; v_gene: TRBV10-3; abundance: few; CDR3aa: AIRGPKELDTQY
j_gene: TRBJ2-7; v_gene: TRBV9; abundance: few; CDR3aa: ASSEGGGRAYEQY
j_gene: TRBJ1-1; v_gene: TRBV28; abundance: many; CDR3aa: ASRPPGQGYPEAF
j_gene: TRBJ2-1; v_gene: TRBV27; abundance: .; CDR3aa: ASSLFSGSVVRYNEQF
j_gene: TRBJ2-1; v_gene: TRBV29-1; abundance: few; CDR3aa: SVDLGLGVEQF
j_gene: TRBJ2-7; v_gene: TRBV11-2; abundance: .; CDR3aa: ASSLLRAYEQY
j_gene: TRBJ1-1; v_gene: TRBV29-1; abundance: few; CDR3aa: SVEDLTGGYTEAF
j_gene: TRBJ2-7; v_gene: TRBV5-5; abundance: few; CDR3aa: ASSARTGSAYEQY
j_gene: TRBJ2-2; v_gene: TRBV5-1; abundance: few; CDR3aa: ASSFTSGTGELF
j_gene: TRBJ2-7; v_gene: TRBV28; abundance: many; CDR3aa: ASSLRVAGAVPYEQY
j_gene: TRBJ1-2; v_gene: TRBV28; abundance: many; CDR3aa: ASSFGQGTGGYGYT
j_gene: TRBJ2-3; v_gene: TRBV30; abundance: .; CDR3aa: AWSGYSGLATSTDTQY
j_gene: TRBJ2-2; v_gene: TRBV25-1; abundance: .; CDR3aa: ASSAATTLTGELF
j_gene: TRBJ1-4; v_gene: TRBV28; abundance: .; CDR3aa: ASSVWREKLF
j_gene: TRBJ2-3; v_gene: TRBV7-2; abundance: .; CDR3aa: ASSLADLDPQY
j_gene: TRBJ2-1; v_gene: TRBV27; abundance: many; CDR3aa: ASSLGGQGLHEQF
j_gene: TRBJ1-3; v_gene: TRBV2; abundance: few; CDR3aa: ASSEQGIGGNTIY
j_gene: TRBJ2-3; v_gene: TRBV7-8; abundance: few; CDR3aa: ASSLASAELLTDTQY
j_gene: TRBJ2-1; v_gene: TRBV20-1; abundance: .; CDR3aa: SAPGTRGGNEQF
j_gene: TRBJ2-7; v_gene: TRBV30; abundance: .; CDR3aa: ARRSGTDSSYEQY
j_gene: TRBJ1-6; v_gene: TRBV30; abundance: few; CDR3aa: ACIPTGGSYNSPLH
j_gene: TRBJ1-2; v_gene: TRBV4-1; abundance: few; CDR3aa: ASSQALTSYGYT
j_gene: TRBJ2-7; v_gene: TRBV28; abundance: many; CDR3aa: ASSLEVTYEQY
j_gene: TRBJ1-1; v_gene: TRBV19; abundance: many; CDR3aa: ASTQGGGGTEAF
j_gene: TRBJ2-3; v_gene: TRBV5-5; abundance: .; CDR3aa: ASSSRTPADTQY
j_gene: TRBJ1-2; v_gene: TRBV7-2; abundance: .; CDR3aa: ASSLGGGGYGYT
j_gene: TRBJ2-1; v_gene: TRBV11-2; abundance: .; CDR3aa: ASGWTSANNEQF
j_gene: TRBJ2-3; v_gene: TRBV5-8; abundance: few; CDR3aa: ASSFGQGRDTQY
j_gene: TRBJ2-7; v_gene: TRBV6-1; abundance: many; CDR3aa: ASSEELEQY
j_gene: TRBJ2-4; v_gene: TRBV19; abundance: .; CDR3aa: ASSIDWGNIQY
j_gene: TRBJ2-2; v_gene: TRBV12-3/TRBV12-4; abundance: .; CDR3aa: ASSQTRRLGELF